Listed here are 5 T cell receptor beta chains from one sample, sequenced in a study of cytomegalovirus exposure and HLA in healthy donors. This PCR relied on a set of 60 Vbeta primers and 13 Jbeta primers. Profiled with immunoSEQ multiplex PCR; TCRdb holds only in-frame clones, not every one. The table records some 100,000 clones, 81% of them present only once. The sequencing input was PBMCs. Every receptor here comes from a woman aged 25-40 years in good health and CMV-seronegative.

J is TRBJ2-5 and V is TRBV13; 7 bases agree with TRBD2. The V and J ends lost 2 bases and 2 bases, in that order; junction bases with no gene match: 8. CDR1 PRHDT and CDR2 FYEKMQ come from the germline V gene (reference sequence). The CDR3 covers 16 residues. The CDR3 DNA follows: TGTGCCAGCAGCTTATCTACCGGGGAGGGGCAAGAGACCCAGTACTTC. It encodes CASSLSTGEGQETQYF.

The chain employs TRBV2 and TRBJ2-5, with a possible D match to TRBD2 (6 bases). The DNA end is a closer match to TRBJ2-7, so the J assignment may be wrong. CDR3 length: 13 amino acids. Germline CDR1 and CDR2: SNHLY and FYNNEI. The CDR3 DNA is TGTGCCGCCCATAGCGGACTCTCCTACGAGCAGTACTTC. This translates into CAAHSGLSYEQYF.

This rearrangement joins TRBV18 to TRBJ1-2, with TRBD1 matching over 11 bases. After removal of 0 bases from V and 4 bases from J, the junction contained 7 bases not matched to a gene. CDR3 length: 17 residues. CDR1 is KGHSH, CDR2 LQKENI, per germline. The chain's CDR3 is CASSPPEQGTGGYGYTF. DNA for the CDR3: TGTGCCAGCTCACCACCAGAGCAAGGGACAGGGGGCTATGGCTACACCTTC.

This chain uses TRBV6-5 with TRBJ2-1, with a possible D match to TRBD1 (7 bases). This CDR3 is 15 amino acids long. The V end was cut by 6 bases, the J end by 6 bases, with 18 bases between. Germline CDR1 reads MNHEY; CDR2 reads SVGAGI. CDR3 DNA sequence: TGTGCCAGCAGCCGCAGGGGGAGGTCGGCCAATGAGCAGTTCTTC. It encodes CASSRRGRSANEQFF.

The chain recombines TRBV7-2 with TRBJ1-3, with a tentative D call TRBD1 (6 bases). The germline V and J ends were trimmed by 5 bases and 4 bases, with 12 bases remaining between them. This CDR3 has 14 residues. CDR1 and CDR2 from the germline V gene are SGHTA and FQGNSA. The CDR3 here is CASSTPGAGNTIYF. DNA of the CDR3: TGTGCCAGCAGCACCCCAGGGGCAGGAAACACCATATATTTT.